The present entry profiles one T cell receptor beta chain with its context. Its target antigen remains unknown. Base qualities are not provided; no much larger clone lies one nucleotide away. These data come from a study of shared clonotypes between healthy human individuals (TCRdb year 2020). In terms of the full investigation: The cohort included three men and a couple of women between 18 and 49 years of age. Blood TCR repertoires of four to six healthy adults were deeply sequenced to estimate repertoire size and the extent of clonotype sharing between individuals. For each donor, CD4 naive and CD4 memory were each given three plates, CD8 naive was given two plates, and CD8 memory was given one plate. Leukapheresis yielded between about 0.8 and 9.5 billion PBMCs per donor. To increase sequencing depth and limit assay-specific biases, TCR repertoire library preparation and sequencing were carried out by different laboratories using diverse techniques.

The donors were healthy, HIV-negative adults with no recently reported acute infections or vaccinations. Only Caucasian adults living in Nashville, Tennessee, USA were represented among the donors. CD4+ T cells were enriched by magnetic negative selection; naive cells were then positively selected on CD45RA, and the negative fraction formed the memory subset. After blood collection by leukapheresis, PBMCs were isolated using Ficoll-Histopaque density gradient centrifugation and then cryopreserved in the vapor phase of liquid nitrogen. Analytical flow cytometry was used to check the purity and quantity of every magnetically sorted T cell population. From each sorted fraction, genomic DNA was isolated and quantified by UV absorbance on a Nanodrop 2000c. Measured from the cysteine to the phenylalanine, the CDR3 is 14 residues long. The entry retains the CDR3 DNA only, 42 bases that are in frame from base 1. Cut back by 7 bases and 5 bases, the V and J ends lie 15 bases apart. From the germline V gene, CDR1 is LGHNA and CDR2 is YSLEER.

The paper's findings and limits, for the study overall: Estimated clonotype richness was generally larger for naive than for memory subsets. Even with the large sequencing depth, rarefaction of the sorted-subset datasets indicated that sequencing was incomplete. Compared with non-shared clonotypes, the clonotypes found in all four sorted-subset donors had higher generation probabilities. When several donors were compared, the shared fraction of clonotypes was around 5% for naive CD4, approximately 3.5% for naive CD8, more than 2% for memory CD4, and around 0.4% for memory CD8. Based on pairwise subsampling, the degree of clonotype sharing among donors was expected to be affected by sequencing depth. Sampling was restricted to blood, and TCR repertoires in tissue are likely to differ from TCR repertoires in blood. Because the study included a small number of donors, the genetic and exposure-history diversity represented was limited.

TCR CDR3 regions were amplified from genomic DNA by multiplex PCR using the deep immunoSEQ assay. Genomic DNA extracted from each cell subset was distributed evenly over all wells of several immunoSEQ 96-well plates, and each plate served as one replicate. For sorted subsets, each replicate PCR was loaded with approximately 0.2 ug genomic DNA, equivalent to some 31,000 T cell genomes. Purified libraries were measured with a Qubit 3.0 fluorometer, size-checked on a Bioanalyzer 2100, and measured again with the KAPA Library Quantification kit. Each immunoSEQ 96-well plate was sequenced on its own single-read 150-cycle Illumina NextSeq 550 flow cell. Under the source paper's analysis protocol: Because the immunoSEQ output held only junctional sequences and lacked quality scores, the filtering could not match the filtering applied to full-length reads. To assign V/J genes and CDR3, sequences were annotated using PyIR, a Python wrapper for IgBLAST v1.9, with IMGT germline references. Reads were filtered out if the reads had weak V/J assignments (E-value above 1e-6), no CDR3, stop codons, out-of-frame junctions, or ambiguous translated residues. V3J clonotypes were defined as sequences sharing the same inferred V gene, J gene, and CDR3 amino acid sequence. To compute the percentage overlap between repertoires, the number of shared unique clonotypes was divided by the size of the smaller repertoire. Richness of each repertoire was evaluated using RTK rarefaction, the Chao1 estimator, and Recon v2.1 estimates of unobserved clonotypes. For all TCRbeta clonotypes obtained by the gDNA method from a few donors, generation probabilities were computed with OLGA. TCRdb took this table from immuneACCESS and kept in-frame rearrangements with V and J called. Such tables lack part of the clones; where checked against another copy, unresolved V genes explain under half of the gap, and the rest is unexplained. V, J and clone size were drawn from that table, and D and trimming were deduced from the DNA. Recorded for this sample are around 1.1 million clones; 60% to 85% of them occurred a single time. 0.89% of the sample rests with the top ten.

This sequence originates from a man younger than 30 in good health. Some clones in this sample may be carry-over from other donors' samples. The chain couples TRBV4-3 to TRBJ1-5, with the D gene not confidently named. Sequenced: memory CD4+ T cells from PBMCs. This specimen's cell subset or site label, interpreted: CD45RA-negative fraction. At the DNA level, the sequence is TGCGCCAGCATCCTCAGGTTGGAGGATCAGCCCCAGCATTTT. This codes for CASILRLEDQPQHF.